This TCR beta chain was captured by sequencing in a study of OX40 agonist ivuxolimab in advanced cancers. Concerning the study at large: The costimulatory receptor OX40 (CD134) was targeted by ivuxolimab, a fully human IgG2 agonistic monoclonal antibody. Intravenous ivuxolimab was administered to patients every 2 weeks at six dose levels: 0.01, 0.1, 0.3, 1.5, 3 and 10 mg/kg. Of the roughly 51 patients in dose escalation, around 20 had hepatocellular carcinoma, approximately 15 had melanoma, 9 had renal cell carcinoma and 9 had head and neck cancer. A male proportion of 75% to 85% and a mean age of approximately 62 years, ranging from roughly 23 to 90, were recorded for the dose-escalation cohort. Prior anti-PD-1, anti-PD-L1 or anti-CTLA-4 therapy was permitted, and roughly two fifths of dose-escalation patients had received checkpoint inhibitors. Partial responses were achieved by three dose-escalation patients, of whom one had hepatocellular carcinoma and two had cutaneous melanoma. The purpose of peripheral TCRbeta sequencing was to test whether ivuxolimab changed TCR sequence diversity and led to clonal T-cell expansion. The monotherapy dose-escalation portion (N ≈ 55 patients) of the phase I ivuxolimab trial is reported in the paper. Study-wide conclusions, independent of this receptor: At doses of 0.1 to 3.0 mg/kg, clonal expansion of both CD4+ and CD8+ T cells in blood was seen between baseline and week 6. In the 0.1-3.0 mg/kg groups, partial responders had among the lowest normalized peripheral clonal expansion, particularly in CD8+ T cells. Low levels of normalized T-cell clonal expansion were also seen in some patients who did not respond. The antigen specificity of the clonally expanded peripheral T cells was not determined. After ivuxolimab, CD8+ T cells had more expanded clones than CD4+ T cells on average.

Points on this clone: Which antigen it targets is not known. No base quality values were provided; no much bigger clone lies one nucleotide off.

Sequences SGDLS (CDR1) and YYNGEE (CDR2) are obtained from the germline V gene. Cut back by 0 bases and 9 bases, the V and J ends lie 7 bases apart. From its cysteine to its phenylalanine, the CDR3 spans 12 amino acids. Only CDR3 DNA is held: 36 bases, read in frame from base 1. For sequencing of the TCRbeta CDR3 region, genomic DNA was extracted from the sorted cells. The immunoSEQ Assay was used to sequence the TCRbeta CDR3 regions. TCRdb took this table from immuneACCESS and kept in-frame rearrangements with V and J called. Such tables lack part of the clones; where checked against another copy, unresolved V genes explain under half of the gap, and the rest is unexplained. Here the sample has some 19,000 clones; 70% to 90% occur a single time. Just over 20% of the sample belongs to the ten largest clones. Patients with autoimmune disease history or receiving systemic immunosuppression were excluded from the trial. Peripheral blood for TCR sequencing was drawn from every dose cohort at baseline, at cycle 4 day 1 and at cycle 7 day 1. The samples were drawn from a first-in-human, open-label, multicenter phase I dose-escalation trial of ivuxolimab. Adults with locally advanced or metastatic melanoma, renal cell carcinoma, hepatocellular carcinoma or head and neck squamous cell carcinoma were enrolled in the trial. Before TCR sequencing, CD4+ and CD8+ T cells were separately sorted from peripheral blood.

The rearranged chain carries TRBV9 and TRBJ2-1, with a weak D call of TRBD1 (5 bases match). The sequence came from an adult with an advanced solid tumor such as melanoma, head and neck, liver or kidney cancer. The material sequenced was CD4+ or CD8+ T cells sorted from blood, taken in a trial of the OX40 agonist ivuxolimab. The CDR3 amino acid sequence is: CASSVGQGEQFF. In nucleotides, the sequence is TGTGCCAGCAGCGTAGGGCAGGGTGAGCAGTTCTTC.